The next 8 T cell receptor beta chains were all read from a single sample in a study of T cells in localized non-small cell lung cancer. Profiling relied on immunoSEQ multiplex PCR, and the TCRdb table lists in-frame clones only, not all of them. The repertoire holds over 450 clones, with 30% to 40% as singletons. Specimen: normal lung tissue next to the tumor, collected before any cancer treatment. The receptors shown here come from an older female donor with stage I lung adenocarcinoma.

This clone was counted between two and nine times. The CDR3 DNA is TGTGCCAGCACCTTTACAGGGTCCTACGAGCAGTACTTC. It yields the protein CASTFTGSYEQYF. The chain is built from TRBV6-8 and TRBJ2-7; tentative D call: TRBD1 (6 bases). V was cut by 7 bases and J by 1 base, with 11 bases left in between. The CDR3 has 13 amino acids. Germline values: CDR1 MNHGY, CDR2 SAAAGT.

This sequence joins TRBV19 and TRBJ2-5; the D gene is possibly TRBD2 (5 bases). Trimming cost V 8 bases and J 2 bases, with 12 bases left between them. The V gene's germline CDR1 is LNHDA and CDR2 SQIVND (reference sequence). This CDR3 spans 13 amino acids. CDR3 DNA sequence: TGTGCCAGTGGCGAGCGGCGGCAAGAGACCCAGTACTTC. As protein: CASGERRQETQYF.

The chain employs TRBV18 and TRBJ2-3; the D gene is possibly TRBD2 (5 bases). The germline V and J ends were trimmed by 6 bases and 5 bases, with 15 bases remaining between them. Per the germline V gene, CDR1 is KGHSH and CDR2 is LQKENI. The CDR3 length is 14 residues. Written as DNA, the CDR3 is TGTGCCAGCTCTCCGGGGTTACTCGGAGATACGCAGTATTTT. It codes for CASSPGLLGDTQYF.

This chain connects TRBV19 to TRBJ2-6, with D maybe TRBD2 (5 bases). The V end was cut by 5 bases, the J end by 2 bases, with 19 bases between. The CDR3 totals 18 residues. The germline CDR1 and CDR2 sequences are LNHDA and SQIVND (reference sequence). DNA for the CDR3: TGTGCCAGTAGTGTCGGGGATTTATTTACGGCTGGGGCCAACGTCCTGACTTTC. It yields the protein CASSVGDLFTAGANVLTF.

This chain's CDR3 is CASSMGRNTEAFF. The CDR3 DNA sequence: TGTGCCAGTAGTATGGGCAGGAACACTGAAGCTTTCTTT. J is TRBJ1-1 and V is TRBV19, with D unresolved. Trimming removed 3 bases at V and 1 base at J, with 6 bases between. Germline values: CDR1 LNHDA, CDR2 SQIVND (reference sequence). The CDR3 runs 13 residues.

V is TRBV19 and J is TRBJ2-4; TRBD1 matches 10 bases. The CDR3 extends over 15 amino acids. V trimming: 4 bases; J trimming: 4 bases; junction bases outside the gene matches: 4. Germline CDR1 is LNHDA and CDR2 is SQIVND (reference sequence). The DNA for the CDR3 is TGTGCCAGTAGTACGCCGGGACAGGGGAAAAACATTCAGTACTTC. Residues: CASSTPGQGKNIQYF. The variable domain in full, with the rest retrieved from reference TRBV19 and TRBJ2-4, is DGGITQSPKYLFRKEGQNVTLSCEQNLNHDAMYWYRQDPGQGLRLIYYSQIVNDFQKGDIAEGYSVSREKKESFPLTVTSAQKNPTAFYLCASSTPGQGKNIQYFGAGTRLSVL.

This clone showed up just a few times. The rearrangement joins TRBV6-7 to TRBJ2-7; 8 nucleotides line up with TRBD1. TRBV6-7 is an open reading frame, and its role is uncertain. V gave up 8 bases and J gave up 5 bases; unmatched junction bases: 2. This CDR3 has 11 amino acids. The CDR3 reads CASDRGNEQYF. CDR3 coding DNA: TGTGCCAGCGACAGGGGCAACGAGCAGTACTTC.

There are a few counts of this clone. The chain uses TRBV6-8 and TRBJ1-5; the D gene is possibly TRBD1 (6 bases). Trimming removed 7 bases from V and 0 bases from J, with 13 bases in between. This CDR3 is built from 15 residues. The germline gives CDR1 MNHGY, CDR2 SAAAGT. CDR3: CASIEQGRSNQPQHF. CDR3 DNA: TGTGCCAGCATCGAACAGGGACGTAGCAATCAGCCCCAGCATTTT.